This is a list of T cell receptor beta chains from one sample in a study of human T cells and chemical hapten exposure. TCRdb re-called the RACE reads through MiXCR, storing one row per CDR3 protein. The sample lists about 300,000 distinct CDR3 sequences, 5.5% occurring once. The sample was whole blood, taken in connection with sensitization to the hapten diphenylcyclopropenone (DPC). These receptors all come from a woman aged 18 to 35 with alopecia areata. Some clones in this sample may be carry-over from other donors' samples. Both conserved end residues are trimmed from each CDR3. D genes are given only for firm matches.

CDR3: ATSRGTFQPQH
V: TRBV15
length: 11
D: -

CDR3: ASSPRQGPTEAF
V: TRBV5-1
length: 12
D: TRBD1

CDR3: SASHLSEIRDVWDNSPLH
V: TRBV20-1
length: 18
D: -

CDR3: ASSKGPQNSYEQY
V: TRBV21-1
length: 13
D: -

CDR3: ASAKARENYEQY
V: TRBV6-5
length: 12
D: -

CDR3: ASSQPGTSGGRAPDTQY
V: TRBV23-1
length: 17
D: TRBD2

CDR3: ASSPQTAFTDTQY
V: TRBV6-2/TRBV6-3
length: 13
D: -

CDR3: ASSLVRAGGWATNEKLF
V: TRBV7-7
length: 17
D: TRBD1

CDR3: ASSFPRTGKGAF
V: TRBV7-2
length: 12
D: TRBD1

CDR3: ASSWVYNQPQH
V: TRBV27
length: 11
D: -

CDR3: ASSSKQGALDYGYT
V: TRBV7-2
length: 14
D: TRBD1

CDR3: ASSDRAYVGSGAF
V: TRBV6-1
length: 13
D: -

CDR3: ASSPTDEQF
V: TRBV18
length: 9
D: -

CDR3: ASSSSLGQGFKEGTEAF
V: TRBV12-3/TRBV12-4
length: 17
D: TRBD1

CDR3: SATDRGRTDTQY
V: TRBV20-1
length: 12
D: TRBD1

CDR3: SASGAGTGVDGYT
V: TRBV20-1
length: 13
D: TRBD1

CDR3: ASSVYPGDTEAF
V: TRBV9
length: 12
D: -

CDR3: ASSRQYSYEQY
V: TRBV4-1
length: 11
D: -

CDR3: ASSYSIAGDDYEQY
V: TRBV6-5
length: 14
D: TRBD2

CDR3: ASSHHLQGLAEAF
V: TRBV5-5
length: 13
D: -

CDR3: ASSYGQEVYEQY
V: TRBV6-5
length: 12
D: -

CDR3: ASSRELITGNTIY
V: TRBV6-6
length: 13
D: -

CDR3: AYSGLAEFYEQY
V: TRBV28
length: 12
D: TRBD2

CDR3: ASSLVSTRAGAEETQY
V: TRBV7-2
length: 16
D: TRBD2

CDR3: ASSFLTVNTEAF
V: TRBV28
length: 12
D: -

CDR3: ASSSPGHYTGELF
V: TRBV6-2/TRBV6-3
length: 13
D: -

CDR3: ASSQEGRRMETQY
V: TRBV3-1
length: 13
D: -

CDR3: ASRRDRDYYGYT
V: TRBV6-1
length: 12
D: -

CDR3: ASSSPAGGITGELF
V: TRBV6-2/TRBV6-3
length: 14
D: TRBD2

CDR3: ASSLVGHTDTQY
V: TRBV5-1
length: 12
D: -

CDR3: ASSSRTGADNEKLF
V: TRBV6-6
length: 14
D: TRBD1

CDR3: ASSLIFLGARGAGKNYGYT
V: TRBV27
length: 19
D: -

CDR3: ASSLVGPTSQAF
V: TRBV11-1
length: 12
D: -

CDR3: ASGKGDPWGSNQPQH
V: TRBV12-5
length: 15
D: -

CDR3: ASKQGRTEAF
V: TRBV6-1
length: 10
D: TRBD1

CDR3: ASSDRVTGEQY
V: TRBV2
length: 11
D: -

CDR3: ASSLWTEPKEAF
V: TRBV6-2/TRBV6-3
length: 12
D: -

CDR3: ASSYNSARAWAREQY
V: TRBV6-2/TRBV6-3
length: 15
D: -

CDR3: AITSPGGPNYGYT
V: TRBV10-3
length: 13
D: -

CDR3: ASSVGTGNQPQH
V: TRBV9
length: 12
D: -

CDR3: SAPTGGLSYEQY
V: TRBV20-1
length: 12
D: TRBD1

CDR3: ATSRESGRNNQPQH
V: TRBV15
length: 14
D: -

CDR3: ASSYGTGNNSPLH
V: TRBV6-5
length: 13
D: TRBD1

CDR3: SVRGEGRKNTEAF
V: TRBV29-1
length: 13
D: -

CDR3: ATSDDARGSEQY
V: TRBV24-1
length: 12
D: -

CDR3: ASSLALPTDTQY
V: TRBV12-3/TRBV12-4
length: 12
D: -

CDR3: ASSRRGSGPEQY
V: TRBV7-2
length: 12
D: -

CDR3: ASSELWQGSRYGYT
V: TRBV25-1
length: 14
D: -

CDR3: ASASSNVLT
V: TRBV7-3
length: 9
D: -

CDR3: ASRTRTSGGALDTQY
V: TRBV7-8
length: 15
D: TRBD2

CDR3: ASTDDGTDTQY
V: TRBV2
length: 11
D: -

CDR3: ASSKGVTSTYNEQF
V: TRBV7-9
length: 14
D: TRBD2

CDR3: ASSPPGLAAGGELF
V: TRBV9
length: 14
D: TRBD2

CDR3: ASSLDAGANEQF
V: TRBV7-3
length: 12
D: -

CDR3: ASRNSRVIDGDTQY
V: TRBV6-2/TRBV6-3
length: 14
D: -

CDR3: ASSPRTGGFTDTQY
V: TRBV7-9
length: 14
D: TRBD1

CDR3: ASSQGFAGYAGTQY
V: TRBV4-3
length: 14
D: -